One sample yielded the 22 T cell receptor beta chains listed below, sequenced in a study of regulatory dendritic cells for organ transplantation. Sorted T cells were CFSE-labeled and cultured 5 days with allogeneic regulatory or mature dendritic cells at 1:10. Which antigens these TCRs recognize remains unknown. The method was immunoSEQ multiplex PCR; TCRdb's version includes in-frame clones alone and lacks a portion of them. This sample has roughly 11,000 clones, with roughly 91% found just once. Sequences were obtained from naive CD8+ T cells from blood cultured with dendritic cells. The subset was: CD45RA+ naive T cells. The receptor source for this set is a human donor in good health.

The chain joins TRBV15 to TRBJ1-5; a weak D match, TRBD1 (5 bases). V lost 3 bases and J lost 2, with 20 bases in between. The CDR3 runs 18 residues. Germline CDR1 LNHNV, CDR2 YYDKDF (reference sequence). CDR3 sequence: CATSSQEAGYVGNQPQHF. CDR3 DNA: TGTGCCACCAGCAGTCAAGAGGCAGGGTACGTAGGCAATCAGCCCCAGCATTTT.

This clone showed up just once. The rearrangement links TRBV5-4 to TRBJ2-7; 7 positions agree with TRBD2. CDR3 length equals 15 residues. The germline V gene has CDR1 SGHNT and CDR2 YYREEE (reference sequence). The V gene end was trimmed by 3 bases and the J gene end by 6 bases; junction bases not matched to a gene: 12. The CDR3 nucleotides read TGTGCCAGCAGCTCCGGAGGAGTAGCGGGTGCCGAGCAGTACTTC. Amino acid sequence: CASSSGGVAGAEQYF. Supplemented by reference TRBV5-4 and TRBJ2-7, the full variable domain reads ETGVTQSPTHLIKTRGQQVTLRCSSQSGHNTVSWYQQALGQGPQFIFQYYREEENGRGNFPPRFSGLQFPNYSSELNVNALELDDSALYLCASSSGGVAGAEQYFGPGTRLTVT.

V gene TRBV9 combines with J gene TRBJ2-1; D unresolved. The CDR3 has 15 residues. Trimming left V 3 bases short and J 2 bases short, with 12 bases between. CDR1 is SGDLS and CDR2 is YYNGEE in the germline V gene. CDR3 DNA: TGTGCCAGCAGCGCCAGTGGTACTACCTACAATGAGCAGTTCTTC. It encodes CASSASGTTYNEQFF. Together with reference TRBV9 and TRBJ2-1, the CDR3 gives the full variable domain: DSGVTQTPKHLITATGQRVTLRCSPRSGDLSVYWYQQSLDQGLQFLIQYYNGEERAKGNILERFSAQQFPDLHSELNLSSLELGDSALYFCASSASGTTYNEQFFGPGTRLTVL.

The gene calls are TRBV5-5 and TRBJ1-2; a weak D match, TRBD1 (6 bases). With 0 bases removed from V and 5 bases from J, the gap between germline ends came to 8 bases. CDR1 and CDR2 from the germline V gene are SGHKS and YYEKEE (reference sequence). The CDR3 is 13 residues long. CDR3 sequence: CASSLVTGYGYTF. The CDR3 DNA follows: TGTGCCAGCAGCTTGGTCACAGGGTATGGCTACACCTTC.

The CDR3 DNA sequence: TGCGCCAGCAGCTTGGCCGGGTTCCAAGAGACCCAGTACTTC. Amino acids: CASSLAGFQETQYF. The chain has TRBV5-1 and TRBJ2-5; D not resolved. The CDR3 spans 14 residues. The V end lost 0 bases, the J end lost 1 base, and 7 bases lay between the germline ends. Looked up from germline, CDR1 is SGHRS and CDR2 is YFSETQ.

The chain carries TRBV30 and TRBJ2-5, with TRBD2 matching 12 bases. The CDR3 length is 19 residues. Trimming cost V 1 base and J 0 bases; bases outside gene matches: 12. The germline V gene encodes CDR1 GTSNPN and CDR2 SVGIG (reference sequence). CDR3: CAWSDRVIGLAGYQETQYF. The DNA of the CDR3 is TGTGCCTGGAGTGATAGGGTTATAGGACTAGCGGGGTACCAAGAGACCCAGTACTTC.

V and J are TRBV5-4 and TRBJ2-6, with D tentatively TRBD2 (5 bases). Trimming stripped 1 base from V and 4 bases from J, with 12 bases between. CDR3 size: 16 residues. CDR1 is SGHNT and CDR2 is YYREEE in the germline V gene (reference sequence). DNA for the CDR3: TGTGCCAGCAGCTTGCGAGGGTCGTTCGGGGCCAACGTCCTGACTTTC. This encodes CASSLRGSFGANVLTF.

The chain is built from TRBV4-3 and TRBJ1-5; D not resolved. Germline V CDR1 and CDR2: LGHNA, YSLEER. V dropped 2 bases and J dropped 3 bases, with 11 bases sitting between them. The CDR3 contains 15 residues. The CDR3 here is CASSQLLADNQPQHF. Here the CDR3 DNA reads TGCGCCAGCAGCCAATTGTTAGCAGACAATCAGCCCCAGCATTTT.

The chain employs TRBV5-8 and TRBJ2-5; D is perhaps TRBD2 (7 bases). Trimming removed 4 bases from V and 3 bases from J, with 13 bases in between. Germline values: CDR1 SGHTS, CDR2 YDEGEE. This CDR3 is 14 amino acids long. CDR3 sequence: CASSPEGGEETQYF. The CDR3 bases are TGTGCCAGCAGCCCCGAGGGGGGGGAAGAGACCCAGTACTTC.

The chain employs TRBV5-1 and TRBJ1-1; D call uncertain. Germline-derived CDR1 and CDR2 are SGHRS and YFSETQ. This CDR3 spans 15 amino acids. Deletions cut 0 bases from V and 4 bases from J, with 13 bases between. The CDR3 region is CASSLAPDFSTEAFF. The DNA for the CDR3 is TGCGCCAGCAGCTTGGCCCCGGACTTTTCCACTGAAGCTTTCTTT.

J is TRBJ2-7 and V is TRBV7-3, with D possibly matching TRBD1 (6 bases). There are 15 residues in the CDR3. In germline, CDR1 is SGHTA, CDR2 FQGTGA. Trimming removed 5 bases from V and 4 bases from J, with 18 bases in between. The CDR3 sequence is CASSLSTQGPYEQYF. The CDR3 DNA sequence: TGTGCCAGCAGCCTCTCAACACAGGGACCATACGAGCAGTACTTC.

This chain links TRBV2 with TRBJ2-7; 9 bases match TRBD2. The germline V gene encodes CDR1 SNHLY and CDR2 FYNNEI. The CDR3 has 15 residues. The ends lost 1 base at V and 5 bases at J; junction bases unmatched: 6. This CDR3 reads CASSEGLAVWHEQYF. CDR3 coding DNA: TGTGCCAGCAGTGAAGGACTAGCGGTGTGGCACGAGCAGTACTTC.

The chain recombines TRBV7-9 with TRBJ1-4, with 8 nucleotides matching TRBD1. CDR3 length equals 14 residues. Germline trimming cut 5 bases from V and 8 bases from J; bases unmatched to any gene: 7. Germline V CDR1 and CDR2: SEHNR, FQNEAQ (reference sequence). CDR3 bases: TGTGCCAGCAGCCCCCGGACAGGGCGGGAAAAACTGTTTTTT. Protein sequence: CASSPRTGREKLFF. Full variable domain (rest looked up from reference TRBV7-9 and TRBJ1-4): DTGVSQNPRHKITKRGQNVTFRCDPISEHNRLYWYRQTLGQGPEFLTYFQNEAQLEKSRLLSDRFSAERPKGSFSTLEIQRTEQGDSAMYLCASSPRTGREKLFFGSGTQLSVL.

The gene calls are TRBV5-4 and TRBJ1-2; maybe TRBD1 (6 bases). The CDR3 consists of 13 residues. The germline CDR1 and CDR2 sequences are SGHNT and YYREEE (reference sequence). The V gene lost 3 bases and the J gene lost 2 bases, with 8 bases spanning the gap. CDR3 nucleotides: TGTGCCAGCAGCTGGGGGGGCAACTATGGCTACACCTTC. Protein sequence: CASSWGGNYGYTF.

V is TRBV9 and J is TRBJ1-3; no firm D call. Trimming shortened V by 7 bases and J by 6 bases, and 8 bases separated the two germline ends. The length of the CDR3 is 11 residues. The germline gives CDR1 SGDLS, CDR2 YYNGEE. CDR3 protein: CASGGPNTIYF. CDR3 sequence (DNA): TGTGCCAGCGGAGGGCCAAACACCATATATTTT.

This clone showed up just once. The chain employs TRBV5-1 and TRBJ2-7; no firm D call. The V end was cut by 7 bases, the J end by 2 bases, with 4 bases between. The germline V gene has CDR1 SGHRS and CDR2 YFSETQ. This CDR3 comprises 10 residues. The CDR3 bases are TGCGCCAGCCGCCCCTACGAGCAGTACTTC. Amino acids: CASRPYEQYF. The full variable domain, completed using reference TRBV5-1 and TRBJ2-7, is KAGVTQTPRYLIKTRGQQVTLSCSPISGHRSVSWYQQTPGQGLQFLFEYFSETQRNKGNFPGRFSGRQFSNSRSEMNVSTLELGDSALYLCASRPYEQYFGPGTRLTVT.

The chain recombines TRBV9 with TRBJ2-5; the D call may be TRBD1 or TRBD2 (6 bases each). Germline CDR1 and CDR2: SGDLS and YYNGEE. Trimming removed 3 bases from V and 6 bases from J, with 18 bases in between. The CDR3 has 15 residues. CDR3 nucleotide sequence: TGTGCCAGCAGCGCATCGGGGGCCCCCCAGCAGACCCAGTACTTC. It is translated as CASSASGAPQQTQYF.

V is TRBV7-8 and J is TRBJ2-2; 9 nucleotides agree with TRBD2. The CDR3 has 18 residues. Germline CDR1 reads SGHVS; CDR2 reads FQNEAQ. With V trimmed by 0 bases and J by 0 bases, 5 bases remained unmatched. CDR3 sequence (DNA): TGTGCCAGCAGCTTAGCTTCGAGCGGGAGGTCGAACACCGGGGAGCTGTTTTTT. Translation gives CASSLASSGRSNTGELFF.

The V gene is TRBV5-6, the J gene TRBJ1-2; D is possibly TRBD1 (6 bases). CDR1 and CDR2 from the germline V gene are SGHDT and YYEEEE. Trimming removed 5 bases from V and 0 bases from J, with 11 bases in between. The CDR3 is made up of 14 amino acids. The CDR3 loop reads CASRFQGTNYGYTF. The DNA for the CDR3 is TGTGCCAGCAGGTTCCAGGGGACTAACTATGGCTACACCTTC.

CDR3 amino acids: CASSQDRLAYEQYF. CDR3 nucleotides: TGCGCCAGCAGCCAAGATCGCCTCGCCTACGAGCAGTACTTC. The genes are TRBV4-3 and TRBJ2-7; the D is unclear. Germline V gene sequence: CDR1 LGHNA, CDR2 YSLEER. The CDR3 covers 14 residues. V lost 0 bases and J lost 2, with 8 bases in between.

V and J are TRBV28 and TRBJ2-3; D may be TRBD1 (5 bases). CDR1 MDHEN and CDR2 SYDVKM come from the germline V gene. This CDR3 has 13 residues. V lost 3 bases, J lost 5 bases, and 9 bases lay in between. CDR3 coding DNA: TGTGCCAGCAGTTTCAGGGTTGGAGATACGCAGTATTTT. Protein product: CASSFRVGDTQYF.

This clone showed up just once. The CDR3: CASAIPYNEQFF. The CDR3 coding sequence is TGTGCCAGCGCGATCCCATACAATGAGCAGTTCTTC. The V gene is TRBV13, the J gene TRBJ2-1; D gene uncertain. In germline, CDR1 is PRHDT, CDR2 FYEKMQ (reference sequence). This CDR3 region has 12 residues. Trimming removed 8 bases from V and 4 bases from J, with 9 bases in between.